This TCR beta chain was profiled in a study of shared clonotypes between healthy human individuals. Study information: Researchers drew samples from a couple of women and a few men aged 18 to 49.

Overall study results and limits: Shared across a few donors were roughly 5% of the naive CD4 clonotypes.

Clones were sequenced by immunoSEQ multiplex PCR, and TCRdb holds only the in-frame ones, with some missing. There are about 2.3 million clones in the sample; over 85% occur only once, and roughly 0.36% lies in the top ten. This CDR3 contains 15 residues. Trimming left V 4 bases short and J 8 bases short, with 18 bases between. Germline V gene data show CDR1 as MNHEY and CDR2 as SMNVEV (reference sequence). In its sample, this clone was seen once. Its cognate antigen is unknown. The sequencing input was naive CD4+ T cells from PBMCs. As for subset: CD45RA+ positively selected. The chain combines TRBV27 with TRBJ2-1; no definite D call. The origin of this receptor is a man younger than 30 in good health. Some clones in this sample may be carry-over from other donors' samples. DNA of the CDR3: TGTGCCAGCAGTTCCACGACCTGGGATAGCTATGAGCAGTTCTTC. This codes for CASSSTTWDSYEQFF.